The 26 T cell receptor beta chains below come from one sample, sequenced in a study of cytomegalovirus exposure and HLA in healthy donors. Libraries were prepared by immunoSEQ multiplex PCR; TCRdb keeps only in-frame clonotypes and omits some of them. The sample carries about 160,000 clones, around four fifths recorded once. Sequencing input: PBMCs. These receptors were taken from a man between 25 and 39 years old in good health and CMV-seropositive.

The chain uses TRBV5-8 and TRBJ2-3; tentative D call: TRBD1 (5 bases). Germline V gene sequence: CDR1 SGHTS, CDR2 YDEGEE. The V end lost 4 bases, the J end lost 0 bases, and 9 bases lay between the germline ends. This CDR3 has 14 residues. The CDR3 here is CASSDRASTDTQYF. As DNA, the CDR3 is TGTGCCAGCAGCGACAGAGCTAGCACAGATACGCAGTATTTT.

The chain uses TRBV30 and TRBJ1-6; the D is unclear. V was shortened by 2 bases and J by 7 bases, with 15 bases between the two germline ends. The CDR3 length is 15 residues. Per the germline V gene, CDR1 is GTSNPN and CDR2 is SVGIG (reference sequence). In DNA form, the CDR3 reads TGTGCCTGGAGTACTATGGCCGTTGGAAATTCACCCCTCCACTTT. Translated, it gives CAWSTMAVGNSPLHF.

The chain recombines TRBV6-4 with TRBJ2-7, with 7 bases lining up with TRBD1. The ends lost 5 bases at V and 4 bases at J; junction bases unmatched: 8. The CDR3 contains 14 residues. Germline V gene sequence: CDR1 MRHNA, CDR2 SNTAGT. The CDR3 sequence: CASSSRTGRYEQYF. CDR3 in DNA: TGTGCCAGCAGTAGTCGGACAGGTAGGTACGAGCAGTACTTC.

The CDR3 here is CASSEAGNTEAFF. The CDR3 DNA reads as TGCGCCAGCAGTGAGGCAGGGAACACTGAAGCTTTCTTT. The V and J genes are TRBV10-1 and TRBJ1-1; D remains ambiguous. The CDR3 consists of 13 residues. Germline-derived CDR1 and CDR2 are WNHNN and SYGVQD (reference sequence). V was shortened by 2 bases and J by 1 base, with 5 bases between the two germline ends.

This chain connects TRBV7-9 to TRBJ1-2; 7 bases match TRBD1. V was pared by 5 bases and J by 10 bases, with 13 bases of the junction left unmatched. Germline V gene sequence: CDR1 SEHNR, CDR2 FQNEAQ (reference sequence). This CDR3 region has 14 residues. The CDR3 nucleotides read TGTGCCAGCAGCCGGGACAGAGTACCCCAAGTCTACACCTTC. Protein: CASSRDRVPQVYTF.

J is TRBJ2-1 and V is TRBV19; no clear D. The CDR3 has 16 residues. CDR1 and CDR2 (germline): LNHDA, SQIVND (reference sequence). V was pared by 6 bases and J by 8 bases, with 23 bases between. CDR3 in amino acids: CASREKSWRIRDEQFF. CDR3 in DNA: TGTGCCAGTAGAGAAAAGAGCTGGCGGATTCGCGATGAGCAGTTCTTC. The complete variable domain, with remaining parts taken from reference TRBV19 and TRBJ2-1, reads DGGITQSPKYLFRKEGQNVTLSCEQNLNHDAMYWYRQDPGQGLRLIYYSQIVNDFQKGDIAEGYSVSREKKESFPLTVTSAQKNPTAFYLCASREKSWRIRDEQFFGPGTRLTVL.

The chain links TRBV28 to TRBJ2-7; D might be TRBD2 (6 bases). The V end lost 1 base, the J end lost 4 bases, and 8 bases lay between the germline ends. Germline CDR1 MDHEN, CDR2 SYDVKM. The CDR3 spans 13 residues. This chain's CDR3 is CASSLSGRYEQYF. Here the CDR3 DNA reads TGTGCCAGCAGTTTATCAGGGAGGTACGAGCAGTACTTC. The variable domain in full, completed from reference TRBV28 and TRBJ2-7, reads DVKVTQSSRYLVKRTGEKVFLECVQDMDHENMFWYRQDPGLGLRLIYFSYDVKMKEKGDIPEGYSVSREKKERFSLILESASTNQTSMYLCASSLSGRYEQYFGPGTRLTVT.

The chain is built from TRBV7-9 and TRBJ1-1; TRBD1 agrees at 10 bases. The trim removed 3 bases at V and 10 bases at J, leaving 11 bases unmatched. The germline gives CDR1 SEHNR, CDR2 FQNEAQ (reference sequence). The CDR3 loop spans 15 amino acids. This CDR3 is CASSFLGQGPDVAFF. DNA of the CDR3: TGTGCCAGCAGCTTCCTGGGACAGGGGCCCGACGTAGCTTTCTTT.

The chain recombines TRBV7-8 with TRBJ2-7; 7 positions agree with TRBD1. Germline V gene data show CDR1 as SGHVS and CDR2 as FQNEAQ. The length of the CDR3 is 13 residues. After removal of 4 bases from V and 4 bases from J, the junction contained 4 bases not matched to a gene. In nucleotides, the CDR3 is TGTGCCAGCAGCTACAGGGGTTCATACGAGCAGTACTTC. This codes for CASSYRGSYEQYF.

The chain links TRBV18 to TRBJ2-7; TRBD1 matches 7 bases. Germline trimming cut 3 bases from V and 3 bases from J; bases unmatched to any gene: 5. The CDR3 totals 14 residues. Germline V CDR1 and CDR2: KGHSH, LQKENI. In DNA, the CDR3 is TGTGCCAGCTCACCTACCGGGACAGTCTACGAGCAGTACTTC. Protein sequence: CASSPTGTVYEQYF.

This clone was counted a single time. The chain carries TRBV5-5 and TRBJ1-5, with D hard to call. The CDR3 is 13 amino acids. V was trimmed by 1 base and J by 7 bases, leaving 9 bases between them. Germline CDR1 reads SGHKS; CDR2 reads YYEKEE (reference sequence). CDR3 sequence: CASSLRREQPQHF. The CDR3 nucleotides read TGTGCCAGCAGCTTGAGGAGGGAGCAGCCCCAGCATTTT.

This clone appeared a single time. The chain employs TRBV4-3 and TRBJ2-1; 13 nucleotides agree with TRBD2. CDR1 and CDR2 (germline): LGHNA, YSLEER. V was pared by 5 bases and J by 10 bases, with 8 bases of the junction left unmatched. This CDR3 comprises 15 residues. CDR3 amino acids: CASSKLAGGLGEQFF. In DNA, the CDR3 is TGCGCCAGCAGCAAACTAGCGGGGGGGCTTGGGGAGCAGTTCTTC.

The gene calls are TRBV5-4 and TRBJ2-4; 8 nucleotides agree with TRBD2. The J segment lost 0 bases and the V segment lost 0 bases, leaving 5 bases of the junction unmatched. The CDR3 spans 17 residues. CDR1 and CDR2 from the germline V gene are SGHNT and YYREEE (reference sequence). The CDR3 reads CASSLAGRGVAKNIQYF. In DNA, the CDR3 is TGTGCCAGCAGCTTGGCCGGGCGGGGGGTAGCCAAAAACATTCAGTACTTC.

The chain combines TRBV6-5 with TRBJ1-2; 7 bases line up with TRBD1. Trimming removed 6 bases from V and 6 bases from J; junction bases left unmatched: 7. Germline loops: CDR1 MNHEY, CDR2 SVGAGI. This CDR3 is 13 amino acids long. The CDR3 DNA reads as TGTGCCAGCAGATTGACAGGGTTAGATGGCTACACCTTC. Translated: CASRLTGLDGYTF.

The genes are TRBV9 and TRBJ1-1, with a possible D match to TRBD1 (6 bases). Germline lookup yields CDR1 SGDLS and CDR2 YYNGEE. V was clipped by 3 bases and J by 1 base, with 13 bases between them. This CDR3 contains 15 residues. In nucleotides, the CDR3 is TGTGCCAGCAGCGCAGGGGTGTTCGGGAACACTGAAGCTTTCTTT. It codes for CASSAGVFGNTEAFF. The full variable domain, in which reference TRBV9 and TRBJ1-1 provide the parts outside the CDR3, is DSGVTQTPKHLITATGQRVTLRCSPRSGDLSVYWYQQSLDQGLQFLIQYYNGEERAKGNILERFSAQQFPDLHSELNLSSLELGDSALYFCASSAGVFGNTEAFFGQGTRLTVV.

This rearrangement joins TRBV2 to TRBJ1-4; D perhaps matches TRBD1 (5 bases). Trimming took off 0 bases at V and 14 bases at J, with 13 bases between the two ends. This CDR3 is built from 13 residues. Germline loops: CDR1 SNHLY, CDR2 FYNNEI. CDR3 residues: CASSEAVPGQLFF. CDR3 nucleotide sequence: TGTGCCAGCAGTGAAGCAGTACCAGGGCAGCTGTTTTTT. Supplemented by reference TRBV2 and TRBJ1-4, the full variable domain reads EPEVTQTPSHQVTQMGQEVILRCVPISNHLYFYWYRQILGQKVEFLVSFYNNEISEKSEIFDDQFSVERPDGSNFTLKIRSTKLEDSAMYFCASSEAVPGQLFFGSGTQLSVL.

The genes are TRBV25-1 and TRBJ2-1; no clear D gene. The CDR3 contains 15 residues. Germline CDR1 and CDR2: MGHDK and SYGVNS. The V end lost 1 base, the J end lost 0 bases, and 7 bases lay between the germline ends. The CDR3 DNA reads as TGTGCCAGCAGTGAATTTCGAGGCTCCTACAATGAGCAGTTCTTC. Protein: CASSEFRGSYNEQFF.

The chain uses TRBV9 and TRBJ1-1; tentatively, D is TRBD1 (5 bases). The V gene's germline CDR1 is SGDLS and CDR2 YYNGEE. V lost 0 bases, J lost 6 bases, and 9 bases lay in between. This CDR3 spans 13 amino acids. The chain's CDR3 is CASSVGEGPEAFF. For the CDR3, the DNA is TGTGCCAGCAGCGTAGGGGAGGGGCCTGAAGCTTTCTTT.

The rearrangement joins TRBV28 to TRBJ1-5, with unresolved D. The germline V gene encodes CDR1 MDHEN and CDR2 SYDVKM. V dropped 3 bases and J dropped 8 bases, with 5 bases sitting between them. There are 11 residues in the CDR3. This chain's CDR3 is CASSLREPQHF. The CDR3 DNA reads TGTGCCAGCAGTTTGCGGGAGCCCCAGCATTTT.

The J gene is TRBJ1-2, the V gene TRBV19; D is possibly TRBD1 (6 bases). V was pared by 2 bases and J by 3 bases, with 19 bases between. Germline V gene sequence: CDR1 LNHDA, CDR2 SQIVND (reference sequence). The CDR3 is 17 residues long. In DNA, the CDR3 is TGTGCCAGTAGTATAAGGCAGGGGCCGACGCGGGACTATGGCTACACCTTC. Translated: CASSIRQGPTRDYGYTF.

V gene TRBV11-2 combines with J gene TRBJ2-7, with 8 bases fitting TRBD1. Germline V gene data show CDR1 as SGHAT and CDR2 as FQNNGV. The junction had 9 bases not matched to a gene; V was cut back by 3 bases and J by 5 bases. This CDR3 comprises 15 residues. Here the CDR3 reads CASSFSGQGNHEQYF. In DNA form, the CDR3 reads TGTGCCAGCAGCTTTAGCGGACAGGGCAACCACGAGCAGTACTTC.

The V call is TRBV4-3, the J call TRBJ1-2, with no clear D. V dropped 0 bases and J dropped 8 bases, with 7 bases sitting between them. The CDR3 extends over 12 amino acids. CDR1 is LGHNA, CDR2 YSLEER, per germline. The CDR3 protein is CASSQDAGGYTF. The CDR3 DNA is TGCGCCAGCAGCCAAGATGCCGGGGGCTACACCTTC.

The genes are TRBV5-1 and TRBJ2-3; 8 nucleotides line up with TRBD1. The CDR3 loop spans 15 amino acids. Germline CDR1 and CDR2: SGHRS and YFSETQ. V lost 4 bases and J lost 1; bases outside the gene matches: 5. In DNA form, the CDR3 reads TGCGCCAGCAGCACCCGGGGACAGGGCACAGATACGCAGTATTTT. Its protein product is CASSTRGQGTDTQYF.

The CDR3 nucleotides are TGCGCCAGCACCTACCCGAGACTGAGTAGCAATGAGCAGTTCTTC. Translating it yields CASTYPRLSSNEQFF. The chain employs TRBV5-1 and TRBJ2-1; no clear D gene. In germline, CDR1 is SGHRS, CDR2 YFSETQ. The CDR3 runs 15 residues. Trimming pared 6 bases from V and 6 bases from J, leaving 19 bases between.

V is TRBV6-4 and J is TRBJ1-2; D is ambiguous. Trimming cost V 6 bases and J 3 bases, with 17 bases left between them. CDR3 length: 15 residues. Germline CDR1 is MRHNA and CDR2 is SNTAGT. CDR3 DNA sequence: TGTGCCAGCAGCCACGGGGTCTCTGGGCACTATGGCTACACCTTC. Its translation is CASSHGVSGHYGYTF.

V gene TRBV5-1 combines with J gene TRBJ2-7; 12 bases are shared with TRBD2. V dropped 0 bases and J dropped 4; count of bases not matched to a gene: 2. The CDR3 sequence is 15 residues long. The V gene's germline CDR1 is SGHRS and CDR2 YFSETQ. CDR3 DNA: TGCGCCAGCAGCTTGGTTACTAGCGGGGGGTACGAGCAGTACTTC. Protein sequence: CASSLVTSGGYEQYF.